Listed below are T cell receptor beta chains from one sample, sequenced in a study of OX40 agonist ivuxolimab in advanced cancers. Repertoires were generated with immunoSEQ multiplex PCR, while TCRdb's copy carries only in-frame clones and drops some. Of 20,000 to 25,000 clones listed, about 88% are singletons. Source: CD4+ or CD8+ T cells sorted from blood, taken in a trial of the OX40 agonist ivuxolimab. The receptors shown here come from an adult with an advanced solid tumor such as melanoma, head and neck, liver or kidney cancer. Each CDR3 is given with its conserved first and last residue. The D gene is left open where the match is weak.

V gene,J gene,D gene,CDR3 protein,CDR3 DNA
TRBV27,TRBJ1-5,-,CASSPGLLQPQHF,TGTGCCAGCAGTCCGGGACTTCTTCAGCCCCAGCATTTT
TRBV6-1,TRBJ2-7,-,CASSRQVVGYEQYF,TGTGCCAGCAGTCGACAGGTCGTGGGCTACGAGCAGTACTTC
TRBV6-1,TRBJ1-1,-,CASREDGPRTEAFF,TGTGCCAGCAGGGAGGACGGACCTCGGACTGAAGCTTTCTTT
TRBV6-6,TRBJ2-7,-,CASSYLGEQYF,TGTGCCAGCAGTTACTTGGGCGAGCAGTACTTC
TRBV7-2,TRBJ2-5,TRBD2,CASSLGLAGGGQETQYF,TGTGCCAGCAGCTTAGGGCTAGCGGGAGGGGGCCAAGAGACCCAGTACTTC
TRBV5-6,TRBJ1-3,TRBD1,CASSVIQGAGNTIYF,TGTGCCAGCAGCGTTATCCAGGGGGCTGGAAACACCATATATTTT
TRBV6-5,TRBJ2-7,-,CASLTPEGYEQYF,TGTGCCAGCCTTACCCCGGAGGGATACGAGCAGTACTTC
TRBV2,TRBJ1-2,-,CASRGDTGNYGYTF,TGTGCCAGCAGGGGGGACACCGGCAACTATGGCTACACCTTC
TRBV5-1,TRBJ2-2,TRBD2,CASSFPGTSATGELFF,TGCGCCAGCAGCTTTCCCGGGACTAGCGCGACCGGGGAGCTGTTTTTT
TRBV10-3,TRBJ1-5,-,CAISESNLSNQPQHF,TGTGCCATCAGTGAGTCAAATCTTAGCAATCAGCCCCAGCATTTT
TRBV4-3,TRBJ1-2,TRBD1,CASSQNLGGRQGKNDNYGYTF,TGCGCCAGCAGCCAAAATTTGGGCGGAAGACAGGGGAAAAATGATAACTATGGCTACACCTTC
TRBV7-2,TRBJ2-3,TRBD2,CASSLGTSGTYTDTQYF,TGTGCCAGCAGCTTAGGGACTAGCGGGACCTACACAGATACGCAGTATTTT
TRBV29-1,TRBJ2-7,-,CSVEGLSGPSSYEQYF,TGCAGCGTTGAAGGTTTGTCAGGACCGAGCTCCTACGAGCAGTACTTC